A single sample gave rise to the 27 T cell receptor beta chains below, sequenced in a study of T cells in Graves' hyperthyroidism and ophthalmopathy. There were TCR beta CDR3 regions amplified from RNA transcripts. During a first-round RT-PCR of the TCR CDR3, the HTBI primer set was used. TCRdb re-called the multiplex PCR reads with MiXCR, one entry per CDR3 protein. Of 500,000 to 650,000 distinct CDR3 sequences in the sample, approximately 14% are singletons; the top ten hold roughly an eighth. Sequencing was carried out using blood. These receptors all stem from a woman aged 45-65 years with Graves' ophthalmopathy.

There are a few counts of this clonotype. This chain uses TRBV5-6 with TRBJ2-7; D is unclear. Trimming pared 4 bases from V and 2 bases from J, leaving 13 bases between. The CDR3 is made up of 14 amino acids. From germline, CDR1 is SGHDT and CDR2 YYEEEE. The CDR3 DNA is TGTGCCAGCAGCGCGGACCTGAGCCCCTACGAGCAGTACTTC. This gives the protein CASSADLSPYEQYF.

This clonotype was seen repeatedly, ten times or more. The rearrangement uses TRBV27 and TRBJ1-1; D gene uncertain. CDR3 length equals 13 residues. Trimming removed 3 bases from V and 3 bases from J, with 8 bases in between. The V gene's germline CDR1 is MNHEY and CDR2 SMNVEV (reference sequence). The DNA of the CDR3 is TGTGCCAGCAGTTTTAAATGGGACACTGAAGCTTTCTTT. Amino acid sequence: CASSFKWDTEAFF.

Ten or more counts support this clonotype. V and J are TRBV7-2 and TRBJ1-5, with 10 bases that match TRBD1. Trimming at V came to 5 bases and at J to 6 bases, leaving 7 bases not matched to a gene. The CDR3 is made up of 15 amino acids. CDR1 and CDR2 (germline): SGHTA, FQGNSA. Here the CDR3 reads CASSLDRGPTQPQHF. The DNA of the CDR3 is TGTGCCAGCAGCCTCGACAGGGGGCCTACTCAGCCCCAGCATTTT.

The DNA for the CDR3 is TGTGCCAGCAGCCAAGATATTGGAGACCCCGGACCCTACAATGAGCAGTTCTTC. Amino acids: CASSQDIGDPGPYNEQFF. The rearrangement joins TRBV3-1 to TRBJ2-1, with D unresolved. Trimming took 0 bases from V and 2 from J, leaving 17 bases between them. Germline V gene sequence: CDR1 LGHDT, CDR2 YNNKEL (reference sequence). CDR3 length equals 18 residues.

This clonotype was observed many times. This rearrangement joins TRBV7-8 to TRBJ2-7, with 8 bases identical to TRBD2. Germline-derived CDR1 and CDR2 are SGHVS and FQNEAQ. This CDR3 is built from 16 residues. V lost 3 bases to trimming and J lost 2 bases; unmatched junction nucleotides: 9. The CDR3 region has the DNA TGTGCCAGCAGCTTTCTAGGACTAGCCTCTACCTACGAGCAGTACTTC. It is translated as CASSFLGLASTYEQYF.

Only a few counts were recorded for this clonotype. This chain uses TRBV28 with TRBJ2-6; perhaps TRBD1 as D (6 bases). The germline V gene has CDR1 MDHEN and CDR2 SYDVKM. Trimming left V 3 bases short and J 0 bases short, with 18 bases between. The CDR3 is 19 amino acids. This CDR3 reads CASSFLPGTLNSGANVLTF. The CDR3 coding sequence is TGTGCCAGCAGTTTCTTACCCGGGACACTAAACTCTGGGGCCAACGTCCTGACTTTC.

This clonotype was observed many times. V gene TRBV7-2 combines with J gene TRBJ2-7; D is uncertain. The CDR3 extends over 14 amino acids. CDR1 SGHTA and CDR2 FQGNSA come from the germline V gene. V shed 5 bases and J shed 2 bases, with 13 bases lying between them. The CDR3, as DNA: TGTGCCAGCAGCCGGCCGGAAAGAACCTACGAGCAGTACTTC. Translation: CASSRPERTYEQYF.

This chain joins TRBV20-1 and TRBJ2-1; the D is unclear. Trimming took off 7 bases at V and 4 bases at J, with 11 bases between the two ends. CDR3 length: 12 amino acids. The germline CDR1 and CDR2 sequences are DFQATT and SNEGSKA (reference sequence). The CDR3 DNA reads TGCAGTGTCACTGGGGTTTACAATGAGCAGTTCTTC. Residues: CSVTGVYNEQFF.

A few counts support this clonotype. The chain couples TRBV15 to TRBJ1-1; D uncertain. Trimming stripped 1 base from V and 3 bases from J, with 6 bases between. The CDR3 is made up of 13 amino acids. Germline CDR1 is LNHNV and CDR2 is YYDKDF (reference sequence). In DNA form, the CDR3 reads TGTGCCACCAGCAGAGGGAGGGACACTGAAGCTTTCTTT. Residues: CATSRGRDTEAFF.

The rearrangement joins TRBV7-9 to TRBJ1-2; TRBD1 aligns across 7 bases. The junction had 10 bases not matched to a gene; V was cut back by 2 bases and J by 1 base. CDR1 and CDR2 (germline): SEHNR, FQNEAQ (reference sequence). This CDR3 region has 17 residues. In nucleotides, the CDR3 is TGTGCCAGCAGCTTACCACAGGGGATCAGGGTTAACTATGGCTACACCTTC. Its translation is CASSLPQGIRVNYGYTF.

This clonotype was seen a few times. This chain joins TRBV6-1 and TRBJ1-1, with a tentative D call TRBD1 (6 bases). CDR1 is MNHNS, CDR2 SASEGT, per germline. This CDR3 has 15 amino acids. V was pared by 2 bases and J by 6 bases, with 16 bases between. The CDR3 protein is CASSEIPGGGSEAFF. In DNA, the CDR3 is TGTGCCAGCAGTGAAATCCCGGGAGGGGGGTCTGAAGCTTTCTTT.

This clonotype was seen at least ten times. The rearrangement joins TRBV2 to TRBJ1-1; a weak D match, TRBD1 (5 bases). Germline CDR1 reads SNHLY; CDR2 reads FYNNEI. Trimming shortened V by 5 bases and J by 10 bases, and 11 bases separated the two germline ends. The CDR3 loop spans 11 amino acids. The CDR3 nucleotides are TGTGCCAGCAGTCAGGGATTTGGAGCTTTCTTT. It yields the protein CASSQGFGAFF.

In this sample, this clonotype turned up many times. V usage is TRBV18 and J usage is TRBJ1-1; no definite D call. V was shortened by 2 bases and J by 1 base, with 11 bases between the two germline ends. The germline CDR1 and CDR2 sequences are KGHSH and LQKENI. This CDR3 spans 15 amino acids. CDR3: CASSPGRPPNTEAFF. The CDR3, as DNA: TGTGCCAGCTCACCAGGGCGACCCCCGAACACTGAAGCTTTCTTT.

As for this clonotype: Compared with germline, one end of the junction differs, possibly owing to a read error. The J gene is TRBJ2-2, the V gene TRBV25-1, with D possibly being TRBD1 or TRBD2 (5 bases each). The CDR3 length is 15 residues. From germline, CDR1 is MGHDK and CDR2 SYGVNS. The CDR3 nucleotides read TGTGCCAGCAGTGAATCGGGACGAAGCACCGGGGACCTGTTTTTT. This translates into CASSESGRSTGDLFF.

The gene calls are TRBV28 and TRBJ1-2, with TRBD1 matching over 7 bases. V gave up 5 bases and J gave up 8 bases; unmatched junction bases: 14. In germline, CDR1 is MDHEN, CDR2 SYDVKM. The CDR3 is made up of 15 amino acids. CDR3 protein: CASSMISLQGMGYTF. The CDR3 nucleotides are TGTGCCAGCAGTATGATCTCACTACAGGGGATGGGCTACACCTTC.

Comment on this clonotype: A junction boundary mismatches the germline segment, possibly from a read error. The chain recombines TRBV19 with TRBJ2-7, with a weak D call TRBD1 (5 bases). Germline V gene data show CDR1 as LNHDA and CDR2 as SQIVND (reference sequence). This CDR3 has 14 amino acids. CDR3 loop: CASSSLGATYERYF. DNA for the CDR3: TGTGCCAGTAGTAGTCTAGGGGCCACCTACGAGCGGTACTTC. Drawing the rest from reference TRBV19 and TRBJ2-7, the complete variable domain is DGGITQSPKYLFRKEGQNVTLSCEQNLNHDAMYWYRQDPGQGLRLIYYSQIVNDFQKGDIAEGYSVSREKKESFPLTVTSAQKNPTAFYLCASSSLGATYERYFGPGTRLTVT.

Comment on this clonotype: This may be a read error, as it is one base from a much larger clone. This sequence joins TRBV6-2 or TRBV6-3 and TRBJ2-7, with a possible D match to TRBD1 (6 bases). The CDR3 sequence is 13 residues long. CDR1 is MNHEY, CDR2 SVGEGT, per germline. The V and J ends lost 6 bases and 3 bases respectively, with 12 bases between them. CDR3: CASRGDTDYEQYF. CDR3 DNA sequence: TGTGCCAGCAGGGGGGACACAGACTACGAGCAGTACTTC.

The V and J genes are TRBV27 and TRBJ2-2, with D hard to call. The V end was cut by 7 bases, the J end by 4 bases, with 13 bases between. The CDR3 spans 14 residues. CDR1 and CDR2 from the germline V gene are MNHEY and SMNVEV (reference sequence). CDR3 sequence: CASKYLTSTGELFF. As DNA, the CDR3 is TGTGCCAGCAAATATCTCACGAGCACCGGGGAGCTGTTTTTT.

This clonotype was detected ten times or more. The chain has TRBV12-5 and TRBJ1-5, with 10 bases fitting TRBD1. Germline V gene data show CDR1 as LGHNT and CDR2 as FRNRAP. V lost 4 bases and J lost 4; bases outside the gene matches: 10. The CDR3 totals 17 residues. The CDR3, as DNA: TGTGCTAGTGGTTCAATGAACGGACAGGGGGAAAATCAGCCCCAGCATTTT. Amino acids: CASGSMNGQGENQPQHF.

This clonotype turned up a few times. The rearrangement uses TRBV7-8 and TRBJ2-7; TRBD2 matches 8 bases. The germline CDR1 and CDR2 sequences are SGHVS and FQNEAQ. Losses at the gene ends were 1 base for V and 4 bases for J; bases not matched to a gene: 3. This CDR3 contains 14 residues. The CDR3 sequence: CASSLVAGYYEQYF. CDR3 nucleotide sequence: TGTGCCAGCAGCTTAGTAGCGGGATATTACGAGCAGTACTTC. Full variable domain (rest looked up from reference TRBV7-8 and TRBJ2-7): GAGVSQSPRYKVAKRGQDVALRCDPISGHVSLFWYQQALGQGPEFLTYFQNEAQLDKSGLPSDRFFAERPEGSVSTLKIQRTQQEDSAVYLCASSLVAGYYEQYFGPGTRLTVT.

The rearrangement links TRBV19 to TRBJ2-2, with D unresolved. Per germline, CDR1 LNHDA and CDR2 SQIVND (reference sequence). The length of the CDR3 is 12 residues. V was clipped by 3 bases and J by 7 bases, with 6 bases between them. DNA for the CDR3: TGTGCCAGTAGTATTAACGGCGGGGAGCTGTTTTTT. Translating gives CASSINGGELFF.

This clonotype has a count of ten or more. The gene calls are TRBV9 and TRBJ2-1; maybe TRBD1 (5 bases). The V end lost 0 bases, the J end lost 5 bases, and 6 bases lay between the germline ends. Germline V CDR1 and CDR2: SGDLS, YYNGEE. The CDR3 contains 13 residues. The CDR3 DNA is TGTGCCAGCAGCGTAGGGGGCGACAATGAGCAGTTCTTC. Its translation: CASSVGGDNEQFF. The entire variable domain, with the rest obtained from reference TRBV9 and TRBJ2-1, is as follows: DSGVTQTPKHLITATGQRVTLRCSPRSGDLSVYWYQQSLDQGLQFLIQYYNGEERAKGNILERFSAQQFPDLHSELNLSSLELGDSALYFCASSVGGDNEQFFGPGTRLTVL.

The CDR3 sequence: CASSLTPGQPEKLFF. CDR3 nucleotide sequence: TGTGCCAGCAGTTTGACTCCGGGACAGCCGGAAAAACTGTTTTTT. The V call is TRBV27, the J call TRBJ1-4; the match to TRBD1 covers 7 bases. The CDR3 totals 15 residues. Trimming removed 3 bases from V and 8 bases from J; junction bases left unmatched: 9. The germline V gene has CDR1 MNHEY and CDR2 SMNVEV (reference sequence).

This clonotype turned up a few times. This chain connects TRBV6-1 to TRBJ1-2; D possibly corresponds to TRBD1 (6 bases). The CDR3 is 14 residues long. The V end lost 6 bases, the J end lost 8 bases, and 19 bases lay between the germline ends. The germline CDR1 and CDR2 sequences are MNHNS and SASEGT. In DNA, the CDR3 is TGTGCCAGCAGAGGGGGGTGGCCGGGATACGGCTACACCTTC. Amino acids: CASRGGWPGYGYTF.

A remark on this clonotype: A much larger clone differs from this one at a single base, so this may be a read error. The CDR3 region is CATSDPGQGEQFF. In DNA, the CDR3 is TGTGCCACCAGTGACCCCGGACAGGGCGAGCAGTTCTTC. The chain couples TRBV24-1 to TRBJ2-1; 8 bases line up with TRBD1. CDR1 is KGHDR, CDR2 SFDVKD, per germline. The CDR3 consists of 13 residues. V lost 4 bases and J lost 10; bases outside the gene matches: 5.

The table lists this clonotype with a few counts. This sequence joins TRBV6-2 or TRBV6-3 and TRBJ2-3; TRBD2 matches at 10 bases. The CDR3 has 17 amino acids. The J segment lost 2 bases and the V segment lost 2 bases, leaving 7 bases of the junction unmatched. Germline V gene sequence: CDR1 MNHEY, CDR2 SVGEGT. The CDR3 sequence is CASSYGLLAGPTDTQYF. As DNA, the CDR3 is TGTGCCAGCAGTTACGGACTACTAGCGGGACCCACAGATACGCAGTATTTT.

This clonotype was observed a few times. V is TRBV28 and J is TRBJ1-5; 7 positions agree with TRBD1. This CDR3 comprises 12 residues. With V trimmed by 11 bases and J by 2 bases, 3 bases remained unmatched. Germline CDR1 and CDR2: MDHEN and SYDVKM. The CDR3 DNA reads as TGTGCCGGAGGGGGCGGCAATCAGCCCCAGCATTTT. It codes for CAGGGGNQPQHF.